The sample holds many counts of the clone carrying this TCR beta chain. The CDR3 has 15 amino acids. The germline CDR1 and CDR2 sequences are SQVTM and ANQGSEA. Trimming at V came to 0 bases and at J to 8 bases, leaving 12 bases not matched to a gene. TRAV- and TRBV-specific primers, spanning alpha and beta chains, primed first-strand cDNA. Amplification, which lasted around 18 PCR cycles, used a constant-region primer and V-primer adapter to amplify TCRs. Through in vitro transcription, the mRNA that had been isolated was amplified. MiXCR was run by TCRdb on the reads, yielding one entry per CDR3 protein. The table lists about 60,000 distinct CDR3 sequences, under 30% of them singletons. This record comes from a study of low-dose radiotherapy and immunotherapy resistance in tumors. In the study overall: Intravenously given cyclophosphamide 200 mg/m2 followed a two-week schedule that placed each dose one day before radiation and immunotherapy.

Time point meaning: before trial treatment. It was nivolumab, ipilimumab, aspirin, low-dose cyclophosphamide and low-dose radiotherapy that donors received. This sample comprised PBMCs, obtained before treatment. This rearrangement joins TRBV29-1 to TRBJ1-2; 7 bases map to TRBD1. The source is a male donor with prostate cancer. The CDR3 is CSVEEDRGPPEGYTF. Written as DNA, the CDR3 is TGCAGCGTTGAAGAGGATAGGGGGCCTCCTGAAGGCTACACCTTC.